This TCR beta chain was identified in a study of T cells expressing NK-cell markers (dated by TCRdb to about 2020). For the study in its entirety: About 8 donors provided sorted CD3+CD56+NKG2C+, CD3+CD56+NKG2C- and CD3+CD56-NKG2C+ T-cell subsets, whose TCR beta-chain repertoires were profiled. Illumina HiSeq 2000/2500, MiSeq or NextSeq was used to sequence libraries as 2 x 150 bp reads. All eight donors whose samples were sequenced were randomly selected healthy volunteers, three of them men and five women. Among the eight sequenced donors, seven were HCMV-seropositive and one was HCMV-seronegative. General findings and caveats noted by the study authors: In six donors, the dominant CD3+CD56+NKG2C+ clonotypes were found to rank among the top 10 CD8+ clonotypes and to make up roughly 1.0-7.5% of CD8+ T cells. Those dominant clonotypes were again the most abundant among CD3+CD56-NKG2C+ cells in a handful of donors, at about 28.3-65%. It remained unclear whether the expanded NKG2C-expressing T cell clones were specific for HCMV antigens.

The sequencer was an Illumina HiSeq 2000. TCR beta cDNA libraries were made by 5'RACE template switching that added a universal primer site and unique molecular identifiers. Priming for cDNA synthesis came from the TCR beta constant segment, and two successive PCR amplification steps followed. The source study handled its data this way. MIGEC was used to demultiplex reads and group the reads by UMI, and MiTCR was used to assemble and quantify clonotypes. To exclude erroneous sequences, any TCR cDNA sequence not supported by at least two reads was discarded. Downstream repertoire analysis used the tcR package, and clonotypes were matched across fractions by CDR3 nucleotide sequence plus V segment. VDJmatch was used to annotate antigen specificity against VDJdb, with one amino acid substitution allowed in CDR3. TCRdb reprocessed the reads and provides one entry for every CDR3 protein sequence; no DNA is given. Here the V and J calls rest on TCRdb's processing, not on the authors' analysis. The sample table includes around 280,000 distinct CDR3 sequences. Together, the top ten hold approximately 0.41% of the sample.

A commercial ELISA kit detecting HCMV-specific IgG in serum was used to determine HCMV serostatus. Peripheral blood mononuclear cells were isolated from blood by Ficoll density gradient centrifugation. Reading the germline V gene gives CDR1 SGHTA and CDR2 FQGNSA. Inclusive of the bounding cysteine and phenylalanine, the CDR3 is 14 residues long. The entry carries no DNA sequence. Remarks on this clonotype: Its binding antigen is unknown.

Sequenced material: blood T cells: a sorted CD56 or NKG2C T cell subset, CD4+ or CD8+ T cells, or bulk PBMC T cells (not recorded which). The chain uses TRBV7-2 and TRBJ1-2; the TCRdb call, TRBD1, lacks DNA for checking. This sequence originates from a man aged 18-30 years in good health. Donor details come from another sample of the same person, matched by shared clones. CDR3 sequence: CASSLGAVGGGYTF. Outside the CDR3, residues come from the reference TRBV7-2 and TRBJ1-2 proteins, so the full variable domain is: GAGVSQSPSNKVTEKGKDVELRCDPISGHTALYWYRQSLGQGLEFLIYFQGNSAPDKSGLPSDRFSAERTGGSVSTLTIQRTQQEDSAVYLCASSLGAVGGGYTFGSGTRLTVV.